This T cell receptor beta chain was sequenced in a study of T cell changes during pregnancy in multiple sclerosis. The table came from immunoSEQ multiplex PCR; TCRdb's copy has only in-frame clones and leaves some out. The sample has some 29,000 clones; roughly 90% are singletons. Germline V gene lookup returns CDR1 SGHVS and CDR2 FQNEAQ. V gave up 1 base and J gave up 6 bases; unmatched junction bases: 2. The CDR3 sequence is 13 residues long. This rearrangement joins TRBV7-8 to TRBJ2-7; 8 positions match TRBD1. This TCR came from a female donor with multiple sclerosis, enrolled in a pregnancy study. The sample was CD8+ T cells from peripheral blood mononuclear cells, taken after pregnancy. The DNA for the CDR3 is TGTGCCAGCAGCTTAGGGACAGGGAGCGAGCAGTACTTC. It codes for CASSLGTGSEQYF. Drawing the rest from reference TRBV7-8 and TRBJ2-7, the complete variable domain is GAGVSQSPRYKVAKRGQDVALRCDPISGHVSLFWYQQALGQGPEFLTYFQNEAQLDKSGLPSDRFFAERPEGSVSTLKIQRTQQEDSAVYLCASSLGTGSEQYFGPGTRLTVT.